This T cell receptor (beta chain) was identified during a study of shared clonotypes between healthy human individuals. About the study: The cohort comprised a couple of women and a few men. Their ages spanned 18 to 49 years. Regarding the study as a whole: The small donor group covered limited genetic and exposure diversity.

Every donor was a Caucasian adult from Nashville, Tennessee. Template amounts of 250 to 350 ng DNA, about 30,000 T cell genomes, were employed in unsorted PBMC replicate PCRs. The protocol was immunoSEQ multiplex PCR, while the TCRdb copy is restricted to in-frame clones and leaves out a portion. The sample records about 490,000 clones, around 80% being singletons. About this clone itself: What it recognizes is unknown.

The germline V gene has CDR1 SGHDT and CDR2 YYEEEE. The CDR3 contains 14 residues. The V gene end was trimmed by 4 bases and the J gene end by 8 bases; junction bases not matched to a gene: 8. This TCR came from a woman aged 40 to 50 in good health. Some clones in this sample may be carry-over from other donors' samples. Source material: PBMCs. The V call is TRBV5-6, the J call TRBJ1-2; 10 positions agree with TRBD1. The CDR3, as DNA: TGTGCCAGCAGCCCCATGACAGGGGGCAGGGGCTACACCTTC. This sequence encodes CASSPMTGGRGYTF.